This TCR beta chain was recorded in a study of beta chain features in type 1 diabetes. Overall study findings and caveats: Resolution of whether HLA type affects TCRB rearrangement was not achieved here.

Of the isolated RNA, all was reverse transcribed, and so the sequenced material was expressed TCRB transcripts. The repertoire was sequenced with immunoSEQ multiplex PCR; TCRdb's copy has only in-frame clones and lacks some. The sample includes 450,000 to 550,000 clones, about 32% seen only once; the top ten take almost 0.065%. Concerning this clone: Its antigen is unknown.

The V and J ends lost 6 bases and 2 bases respectively, with 13 bases between them. CDR1 MDHEN and CDR2 SYDVKM come from the germline V gene. The CDR3 is 14 residues long. Material for sequencing was naive CD4+ T cells from blood. This receptor was taken from a man aged 18 to 29 in good health. The chain couples TRBV28 to TRBJ2-5; perhaps TRBD2 as D (5 bases). Here the CDR3 reads CASSPGGRQETQYF. The CDR3 DNA follows: TGTGCCAGCAGCCCCGGAGGCAGGCAAGAGACCCAGTACTTC. The entire variable domain, with the rest obtained from reference TRBV28 and TRBJ2-5, is as follows: DVKVTQSSRYLVKRTGEKVFLECVQDMDHENMFWYRQDPGLGLRLIYFSYDVKMKEKGDIPEGYSVSREKKERFSLILESASTNQTSMYLCASSPGGRQETQYFGPGTRLLVL.